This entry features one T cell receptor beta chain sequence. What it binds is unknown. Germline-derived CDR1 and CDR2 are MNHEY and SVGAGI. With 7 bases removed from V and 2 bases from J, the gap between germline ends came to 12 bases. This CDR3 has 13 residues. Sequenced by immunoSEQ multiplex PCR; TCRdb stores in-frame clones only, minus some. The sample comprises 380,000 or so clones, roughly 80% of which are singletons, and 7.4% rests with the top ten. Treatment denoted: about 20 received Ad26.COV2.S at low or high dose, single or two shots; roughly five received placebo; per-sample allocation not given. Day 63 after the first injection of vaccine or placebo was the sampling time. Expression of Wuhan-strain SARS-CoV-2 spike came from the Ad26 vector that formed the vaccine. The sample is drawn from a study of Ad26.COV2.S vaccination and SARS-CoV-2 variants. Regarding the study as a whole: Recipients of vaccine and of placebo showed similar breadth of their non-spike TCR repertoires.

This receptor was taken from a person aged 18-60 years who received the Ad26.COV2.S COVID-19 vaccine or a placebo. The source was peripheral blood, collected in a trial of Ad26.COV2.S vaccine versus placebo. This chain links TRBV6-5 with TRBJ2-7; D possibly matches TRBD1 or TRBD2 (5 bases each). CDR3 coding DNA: TGTGCCAGCACTCGGGACGGGACCTACGAGCAGTACTTC. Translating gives CASTRDGTYEQYF.